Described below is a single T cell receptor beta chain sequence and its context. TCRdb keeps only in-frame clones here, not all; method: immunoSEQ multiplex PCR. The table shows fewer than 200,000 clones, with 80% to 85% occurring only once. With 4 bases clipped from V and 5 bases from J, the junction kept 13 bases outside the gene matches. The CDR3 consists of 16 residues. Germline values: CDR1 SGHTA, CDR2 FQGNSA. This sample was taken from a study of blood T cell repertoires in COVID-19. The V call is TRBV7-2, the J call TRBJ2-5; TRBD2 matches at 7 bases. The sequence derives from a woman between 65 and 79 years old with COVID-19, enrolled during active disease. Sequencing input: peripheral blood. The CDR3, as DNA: TGTGCCAGCAGCTCCGGACTAGTAGGGTTAGGGGAGACCCAGTACTTC. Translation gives CASSSGLVGLGETQYF.